These T cell receptor beta chains were read from a single sample in a study of neurological immune-mediated disorders. TCRdb fed the 5' RACE reads into MiXCR, producing one record per CDR3 protein. The profile covers approximately 82,000 distinct CDR3 sequences, with around an eighth appearing a single time and nearly 7% taken by the ten largest. Sequenced material: PBMCs. All receptors come from a woman between 45 and 60 years old in good health. The CDR3 runs from the conserved cysteine through the conserved F or W. Fields, in order: D gene, J gene, V gene, clone size, CDR3 DNA, CDR3 protein. A D gene is named only where the DNA matches it firmly. Each size is once, few or many counts, or a class when the clone is expanded.

d_call: TRBD1; j_call: TRBJ1-1; v_call: TRBV20-1; clone_size: many; cdr3_nt: TGCAGTGCTCCGGACAGGGTTACTGAAGCTTTCTTT; cdr3_aa: CSAPDRVTEAFF
d_call: TRBD2; j_call: TRBJ2-1; v_call: TRBV20-1; clone_size: many; cdr3_nt: TGCAGTGCTAGATCCGGACTAGCGGGGGGCAGCTCCTACAATGAGCAGTTCTTC; cdr3_aa: CSARSGLAGGSSYNEQFF
d_call: -; j_call: TRBJ2-3; v_call: TRBV3-1; clone_size: many; cdr3_nt: TGTGCCAGCAGCCAAGACTTCGGGACGAGGAGCACAGATACGCAGTATTTT; cdr3_aa: CASSQDFGTRSTDTQYF
d_call: -; j_call: TRBJ1-2; v_call: TRBV12-3/TRBV12-4; clone_size: many; cdr3_nt: TGTGCCAGCACCCAGGGGAGCTATGGCTACACCTTC; cdr3_aa: CASTQGSYGYTF
d_call: -; j_call: TRBJ1-5; v_call: TRBV20-1; clone_size: many; cdr3_nt: TGCAGTGTTGGGCGTCTCACGAATCAGCCCCAGCATTTT; cdr3_aa: CSVGRLTNQPQHF
d_call: -; j_call: TRBJ2-1; v_call: TRBV5-1; clone_size: many; cdr3_nt: TGCGCCAGCAGCTTGGTTGGGGGAGTAGATGAGCAGTTCTTC; cdr3_aa: CASSLVGGVDEQFF
d_call: -; j_call: TRBJ1-2; v_call: TRBV6-2/TRBV6-3; clone_size: many; cdr3_nt: TGTGCCAGCAGTTACTCCCAGGGTGGCTACACCTTC; cdr3_aa: CASSYSQGGYTF
d_call: -; j_call: TRBJ2-1; v_call: TRBV7-2; clone_size: few; cdr3_nt: TGTGCCAGCAGCCTCGACAGAATACAGTTCTTC; cdr3_aa: CASSLDRIQFF
d_call: TRBD2; j_call: TRBJ2-3; v_call: TRBV20-1; clone_size: many; cdr3_nt: TGCAGTGCTAGCCTAGCGGGGGGGAGCACAGATACGCAGTATTTT; cdr3_aa: CSASLAGGSTDTQYF
d_call: -; j_call: TRBJ1-1; v_call: TRBV5-1; clone_size: many; cdr3_nt: TGCGCCAGTTGTGCAGGCATGAACACTGAAGCTTTCTTT; cdr3_aa: CASCAGMNTEAFF
d_call: TRBD1; j_call: TRBJ1-5; v_call: TRBV5-6; clone_size: many; cdr3_nt: TGTGCCAGCAGCTCGTACGGACAGGTCATGGGGTTGGATCAGCCCCAGCATTTT; cdr3_aa: CASSSYGQVMGLDQPQHF